This TCR beta chain was identified in a study of shared clonotypes between healthy human individuals. Germline CDR1 is SGHRS and CDR2 is YFSETQ. CDR3 length: 15 amino acids. The V end lost 4 bases, the J end lost 4 bases, and 12 bases lay between the germline ends. Division of CD4+ cells produced a CD45RA+ naive subset and a CD45RA-negative memory subset. Data came from immunoSEQ multiplex PCR; TCRdb stores just in-frame clones and leaves some out. The sample lists under 600,000 clones, more than 95% occurring once. The chain joins TRBV5-1 to TRBJ2-6; D is perhaps TRBD1 (5 bases). The sample consisted of naive CD4+ T cells sorted from blood. Documented subset: CD45RA+ positively selected. The sequence derives from a woman in her 30s in good health. The CDR3 nucleotides read TGCGCCAGCAGCACCGACAGCTCAGGGGCCAACGTCCTGACTTTC. Amino acid sequence: CASSTDSSGANVLTF.